Below are 26 T cell receptor beta chains sequenced from a single sample in a study of cytomegalovirus exposure and HLA in healthy donors. Amplification used 60 Vbeta primers and 13 Jbeta primers. Only in-frame clones appear in the TCRdb table, and some are missing; sequencing was by immunoSEQ multiplex PCR. The sample spans 100,000 to 150,000 clones; the ten largest clones claim roughly 2.5%. Specimen: PBMCs. The receptors were sampled from a man aged 30 to 45 in good health and CMV-seronegative.

The rearrangement joins TRBV6-1 to TRBJ1-5; D might be TRBD1 (6 bases). Germline assignment: CDR1 MNHNS and CDR2 SASEGT. This CDR3 is 17 amino acids long. The germline V and J ends were trimmed by 0 bases and 0 bases, with 12 bases remaining between them. This chain's CDR3 is CASSEALGGYSNQPQHF. As DNA, the CDR3 is TGTGCCAGCAGTGAAGCGCTAGGGGGTTATAGCAATCAGCCCCAGCATTTT.

The V call is TRBV6-6, the J call TRBJ1-1; 7 bases are a match to TRBD1. Looked up from germline, CDR1 is MNHNY and CDR2 is SVGAGI (reference sequence). The CDR3 is 12 amino acids. The V segment lost 5 bases and the J segment 3 bases; nucleotides outside the gene matches: 0. CDR3 sequence: CASSQGDTEAFF. The DNA for the CDR3 is TGTGCCAGCAGTCAGGGGGACACTGAAGCTTTCTTT.

The chain employs TRBV7-9 and TRBJ2-3, with TRBD2 as a possible D gene (6 bases). V was shortened by 1 base and J by 9 bases, with 17 bases between the two germline ends. The germline V gene has CDR1 SEHNR and CDR2 FQNEAQ (reference sequence). The CDR3 has 15 residues. CDR3 loop: CASSLEGLAIGTQYF. CDR3 in DNA: TGTGCCAGCAGCTTAGAAGGCCTAGCGATCGGAACGCAGTATTTT.

The chain links TRBV25-1 to TRBJ2-7; D perhaps matches TRBD2 (6 bases). CDR1 is MGHDK, CDR2 SYGVNS, per germline. Trimming stripped 5 bases from V and 7 bases from J, with 15 bases between. This CDR3 is 13 amino acids long. The CDR3 DNA reads as TGTGCCAGCAGTTACAGTGGCGCGGGGGAGCAGTACTTC. The encoded protein is CASSYSGAGEQYF.

V and J are TRBV5-1 and TRBJ2-2; TRBD1 aligns across 9 bases. The germline V gene has CDR1 SGHRS and CDR2 YFSETQ. The V and J ends lost 3 bases and 2 bases, in that order; junction bases with no gene match: 5. The CDR3 length is 16 residues. The CDR3 sequence is CASSSTGGGNTGELFF. The CDR3 nucleotides are TGCGCCAGCAGCTCTACAGGGGGCGGAAACACCGGGGAGCTGTTTTTT.

This rearrangement joins TRBV5-4 to TRBJ2-3; 14 nucleotides align to TRBD2. Germline V lookup: CDR1 SGHNT, CDR2 YYREEE (reference sequence). The CDR3 covers 16 residues. J gave up 6 bases and V 3 bases, and 6 bases lay outside the gene matches. The CDR3 region has the DNA TGTGCCAGCAGCTCCGGGACTAGCGGGAGACCTGATACGCAGTATTTT. This encodes CASSSGTSGRPDTQYF. Supplemented by reference TRBV5-4 and TRBJ2-3, the full variable domain reads ETGVTQSPTHLIKTRGQQVTLRCSSQSGHNTVSWYQQALGQGPQFIFQYYREEENGRGNFPPRFSGLQFPNYSSELNVNALELDDSALYLCASSSGTSGRPDTQYFGPGTRLTVL.

The genes are TRBV18 and TRBJ2-7, with 8 bases fitting TRBD1. The germline CDR1 and CDR2 sequences are KGHSH and LQKENI. The trim removed 3 bases at V and 2 bases at J, leaving 9 bases unmatched. This CDR3 has 16 residues. CDR3 amino acids: CASSPIGQGVPYEQYF. The CDR3, as DNA: TGTGCCAGCTCACCCATAGGACAGGGCGTACCCTACGAGCAGTACTTC.

The V and J genes are TRBV5-1 and TRBJ2-7; TRBD1 might be the D (5 bases). CDR3 size: 14 residues. V gave up 4 bases and J gave up 0 bases, with 11 bases separating them. Germline V CDR1 and CDR2: SGHRS, YFSETQ. Written as DNA, the CDR3 is TGCGCCAGCAGCCGAAAGACAGACTCCTACGAGCAGTACTTC. Translating gives CASSRKTDSYEQYF.

This rearrangement joins TRBV13 to TRBJ2-1, with TRBD2 matching over 11 bases. V trimming: 5 bases; J trimming: 0 bases; junction bases outside the gene matches: 6. CDR3 size: 17 residues. Looked up from germline, CDR1 is PRHDT and CDR2 is FYEKMQ (reference sequence). The CDR3 is CASSGGTSGDSYNEQFF. The CDR3 bases are TGTGCCAGCAGCGGGGGGACTAGCGGAGACTCCTACAATGAGCAGTTCTTC.

The V gene is TRBV5-1, the J gene TRBJ1-1, with D possibly being TRBD1 (6 bases). Germline lookup yields CDR1 SGHRS and CDR2 YFSETQ. The CDR3 length is 13 residues. V lost 1 base to trimming and J lost 7 bases, with 11 bases between them. CDR3 region: CASSLTGGREAFF. The CDR3 DNA sequence: TGCGCCAGCAGCTTGACGGGGGGGCGTGAAGCTTTCTTT.

V is TRBV2 and J is TRBJ2-5; D perhaps matches TRBD2 (5 bases). The last part of the DNA fits TRBJ2-7 better; the J call may be wrong. The CDR3 has 14 residues. In germline, CDR1 is SNHLY, CDR2 FYNNEI. The CDR3 DNA sequence: TGTGCCAGCACCCCCGGCGGGTACCAGGACGAGCAGTACTTC. As protein: CASTPGGYQDEQYF.

The rearrangement links TRBV4-2 to TRBJ1-1; 8 bases are shared with TRBD1. The CDR3 length is 16 residues. The V gene's germline CDR1 is LGHNA and CDR2 YNFKEQ. V was clipped by 1 base and J by 1 base; unmatched bases: 5. CDR3 bases: TGTGCCAGCAGCCAAGGGGAGGGACAGGAGAACACTGAAGCTTTCTTT. Its protein product is CASSQGEGQENTEAFF.

V usage is TRBV4-3 and J usage is TRBJ1-2, with D possibly being TRBD1 (5 bases). Germline assignment: CDR1 LGHNA and CDR2 YSLEER. Trimming took off 1 base at V and 4 bases at J, with 7 bases between the two ends. This CDR3 has 13 residues. Here the CDR3 DNA reads TGCGCCAGCAGCCAAGCCCAGGGCTATGGCTACACCTTC. Its protein is CASSQAQGYGYTF.

The CDR3 DNA follows: TGCGCCAGCAGCTTGGGGGGCCAGGGAAATGGCTACACCTTC. Translated: CASSLGGQGNGYTF. V usage is TRBV5-1 and J usage is TRBJ1-2, with D possibly matching TRBD1 (5 bases). The V gene's germline CDR1 is SGHRS and CDR2 YFSETQ. The CDR3 contains 14 residues. V lost 0 bases, J lost 6 bases, and 12 bases lay in between.

This chain joins TRBV18 and TRBJ2-5, with D hard to call. CDR1 and CDR2 (germline): KGHSH, LQKENI. With 6 bases removed from V and 5 bases from J, the gap between germline ends came to 4 bases. This CDR3 contains 10 residues. CDR3 DNA sequence: TGTGCCAGCTCGCGGGAGACCCAGTACTTC. Amino acid sequence: CASSRETQYF.

V gene TRBV7-9 combines with J gene TRBJ2-5, with D possibly TRBD1 on 5 matching bases. The V gene's germline CDR1 is SEHNR and CDR2 FQNEAQ (reference sequence). This CDR3 has 14 residues. Trimming removed 1 base from V and 2 bases from J, with 8 bases in between. CDR3 nucleotides: TGTGCCAGCAGCTTAGAGGCAGGGCAAGAGACCCAGTACTTC. It is translated as CASSLEAGQETQYF.

CDR3 residues: CASSLSEDRLVSYEQYF. CDR3 bases: TGTGCCAGCAGTTTATCCGAAGACCGACTCGTATCCTACGAGCAGTACTTC. This rearrangement joins TRBV28 to TRBJ2-7; D remains unclear. Germline CDR1 MDHEN, CDR2 SYDVKM. This CDR3 spans 17 amino acids. V dropped 1 base and J dropped 1 base, with 17 bases sitting between them.

V gene TRBV7-3 combines with J gene TRBJ2-5, with TRBD2 identical over 8 bases. Germline-derived CDR1 and CDR2 are SGHTA and FQGTGA. The V segment lost 6 bases and the J segment 5 bases; nucleotides outside the gene matches: 8. This CDR3 comprises 14 residues. As DNA, the CDR3 is TGTGCCAGCAGTCCGGGAGGGGCGATTGAGACCCAGTACTTC. It codes for CASSPGGAIETQYF.

This chain uses TRBV6-5 with TRBJ2-2; no clear D. V lost 5 bases and J lost 4, with 14 bases in between. CDR1 is MNHEY, CDR2 SVGAGI, per germline. The length of the CDR3 is 15 residues. The CDR3 DNA reads TGTGCCAGCAGTCGCCTCGGTGGTAGCACCGGGGAGCTGTTTTTT. Amino acid sequence: CASSRLGGSTGELFF.

This chain joins TRBV5-1 and TRBJ2-2; maybe TRBD1 (5 bases). The CDR3 spans 13 residues. Per the germline V gene, CDR1 is SGHRS and CDR2 is YFSETQ. With 3 bases removed from V and 7 bases from J, the gap between germline ends came to 10 bases. CDR3: CASSSLGHGELFF. The CDR3 DNA reads as TGCGCCAGCAGCTCCCTAGGACACGGGGAGCTGTTTTTT.

J is TRBJ1-4 and V is TRBV4-2; the D gene is possibly TRBD1 (6 bases). The CDR3 totals 16 residues. CDR1 is LGHNA, CDR2 YNFKEQ, per germline. V was trimmed by 0 bases and J by 8 bases, leaving 16 bases between them. CDR3 nucleotide sequence: TGTGCCAGCAGCCAAGAGGGACAAGGAGAGGGCGAAAAACTGTTTTTT. Encoded protein: CASSQEGQGEGEKLFF.

V and J are TRBV10-2 and TRBJ2-7, with 7 nucleotides matching TRBD1. The germline V gene encodes CDR1 WSHSY and CDR2 SAAADI. CDR3 length: 15 amino acids. Losses at the gene ends were 4 bases for V and 2 bases for J; bases not matched to a gene: 8. CDR3 loop: CASSVDRESAYEQYF. The CDR3, as DNA: TGCGCCAGCAGTGTAGACAGGGAATCAGCCTACGAGCAGTACTTC.

This rearrangement joins TRBV7-2 to TRBJ1-1; 8 nucleotides line up with TRBD1. V lost 8 bases, J lost 1 base, and 12 bases stayed unmatched. This CDR3 contains 16 residues. The germline V gene encodes CDR1 SGHTA and CDR2 FQGNSA. The CDR3 DNA reads as TGTGCCAGCCACAGGGGGGGGACAGGAGCGAACACTGAAGCTTTCTTT. Translation: CASHRGGTGANTEAFF.

V usage is TRBV5-4 and J usage is TRBJ2-2; 11 positions agree with TRBD2. With V trimmed by 4 bases and J by 5 bases, 10 bases remained unmatched. Germline-derived CDR1 and CDR2 are SGHNT and YYREEE (reference sequence). The CDR3 is 17 residues long. In DNA form, the CDR3 reads TGTGCCAGCAGCCACCCAACTAGCGGGAGAGGTACCGGGGAGCTGTTTTTT. Residues: CASSHPTSGRGTGELFF.

The chain has TRBV6-1 and TRBJ2-2, with 8 bases aligning to TRBD1. The trim removed 10 bases at V and 3 bases at J, leaving 10 bases unmatched. This CDR3 has 15 residues. CDR1 is MNHNS and CDR2 is SASEGT in the germline V gene. The chain's CDR3 is CATQPGTGDTGELFF. The CDR3, as DNA: TGTGCCACCCAACCCGGGACAGGAGACACCGGGGAGCTGTTTTTT.

This chain links TRBV5-1 with TRBJ1-5, with D unresolved. This CDR3 contains 13 residues. CDR1 is SGHRS and CDR2 is YFSETQ in the germline V gene. V lost 0 bases, J lost 6 bases, and 7 bases lay in between. The CDR3 coding sequence is TGCGCCAGCAGCTTGGAATCGGGTCAGCCCCAGCATTTT. Translation: CASSLESGQPQHF.